A selection of T cell receptor beta chains follows, all from one sample in a study of identical twins. TCRdb ran MiXCR on the 5' RACE reads and lists one entry per CDR3 protein. The table lists roughly 690,000 distinct CDR3 sequences, less than 25% of them singletons. The same data also contributed to another study, on T cells expressing NK-cell markers.

Material for sequencing was PBMCs. Every receptor here comes from a woman aged 18-30 years in good health. CDR3s include the opening cysteine and the closing phenylalanine or tryptophan. A D gene is named only where the DNA matches it firmly. A clone size is listed for some rows: how often the clone was seen (once, few, many), or a class if it is expanded.

CDR3	DNA	D	V	size	J
CSVVGGTGANEQYF	TGCAGCGTTGTGGGGGGTACGGGAGCAAACGAGCAGTACTTC	NA	TRBV29-1	NA	TRBJ2-7
CASSLSLIQETQYF	TGTGCCAGCAGCTTATCGCTAATCCAAGAGACCCAGTACTTC	NA	TRBV7-2	NA	TRBJ2-5
CATSEYQAGGVNEQFF	TGTGCCACCAGTGAATACCAAGCGGGGGGGGTCAATGAGCAGTTCTTC	TRBD2	TRBV24-1	few	TRBJ2-1
CSARGTSGVLDEQFF	TGCAGTGCTAGGGGGACTAGCGGGGTCTTGGATGAGCAGTTCTTC	TRBD2	TRBV20-1	many	TRBJ2-1
CASSSRAAYLQYF	TGTGCCAGCAGTTCGCGGGCCGCATACCTGCAGTACTTC	NA	TRBV6-5	few	TRBJ2-4
CASLSDGVGTGELFF	TGCGCCAGCCTATCGGACGGGGTTGGGACCGGGGAGCTGTTTTTT	NA	TRBV5-1	NA	TRBJ2-2
CASSFGYPTGELFF	TGTGCCAGCAGCTTCGGTTATCCCACCGGGGAGCTGTTTTTT	NA	TRBV5-6	medium-sized	TRBJ2-2
CASSPGQVFQQYF	TGCGCCAGCAGCCCCGGACAGGTCTTTCAGCAGTACTTC	TRBD1	TRBV5-1	NA	TRBJ2-7
CASSYVGQETQYF	TGTGCCAGCAGTTACGTGGGACAAGAGACCCAGTACTTC	NA	TRBV12-3/TRBV12-4	few	TRBJ2-5
CASSFPEGNTEAFF	TGCGCCAGCAGCTTTCCGGAGGGGAACACTGAAGCTTTCTTT	NA	TRBV5-1	few	TRBJ1-1
CASSLDVSKNTGELFF	TGCGCCAGCAGCTTGGATGTCAGTAAGAACACCGGGGAGCTGTTTTTT	NA	TRBV5-1	few	TRBJ2-2
CSASHRPFAGAFF	TGCAGTGCTAGTCACAGACCTTTTGCGGGAGCTTTCTTT	NA	TRBV20-1	few	TRBJ1-1
CASSLGVGGGRPQHF	TGTGCCAGCAGCTTGGGGGTCGGAGGGGGTCGGCCCCAGCATTTT	NA	TRBV5-5	few	TRBJ1-5
CASSQERKNGQFF	TGTGCCAGCAGCCAAGAAAGGAAGAATGGGCAGTTCTTC	NA	TRBV14	few	TRBJ2-1
CASSFWQGVEKLFF	TGTGCCAGCAGCTTTTGGCAGGGAGTCGAAAAACTGTTTTTT	NA	TRBV5-6	NA	TRBJ1-4
CASSLEPGGMETQYF	TGTGCCAGCAGCCTAGAGCCAGGGGGAATGGAGACCCAGTACTTC	TRBD1	TRBV7-2	NA	TRBJ2-5
CATSSLGTSVRQETQYF	TGTGCCACCAGCAGCCTCGGGACTAGCGTTCGCCAAGAGACCCAGTACTTC	TRBD2	TRBV15	few	TRBJ2-5
CARGGNTEAFF	TGTGCCAGAGGTGGGAACACTGAAGCTTTCTTT	NA	TRBV2	few	TRBJ1-1
CASSLRLMADTQYF	TGCGCCAGCAGCCTCCGTCTGATGGCGGATACGCAGTATTTT	NA	TRBV5-1	NA	TRBJ2-3
CAWRAGTRQFF	TGTGCCTGGAGGGCAGGGACTAGGCAGTTCTTC	TRBD2	TRBV30	NA	TRBJ2-1
CASKKRDSTEAFF	TGTGCCAGCAAAAAGAGAGATTCCACTGAAGCTTTCTTT	NA	TRBV12-3/TRBV12-4	NA	TRBJ1-1
CASSQFTGSYEQYF	TGCGCCAGCAGCCAATTTACAGGGTCCTACGAGCAGTACTTC	NA	TRBV4-3	few	TRBJ2-7
CASSRETGAWGNEKLFF	TGTGCCAGCAGCAGGGAAACAGGGGCGTGGGGAAATGAAAAACTGTTTTTT	TRBD1	TRBV9	NA	TRBJ1-4
CASSLLSTSGRLISYEQYF	TGTGCCAGCAGCTTATTATCGACTAGCGGGAGGCTTATATCCTACGAGCAGTACTTC	TRBD2	TRBV7-8	many	TRBJ2-7
CASSATSGGEETQYF	TGTGCCAGCAGCGCGACTAGCGGAGGAGAAGAGACCCAGTACTTC	TRBD2	TRBV4-2	few	TRBJ2-5
CSAFRGLAGGYEQYF	TGCAGTGCCTTCAGAGGACTAGCGGGAGGCTACGAGCAGTACTTC	TRBD2	TRBV20-1	once	TRBJ2-7
CAISLDLGEQYF	TGTGCCATCAGCTTGGACCTCGGGGAGCAGTACTTC	NA	TRBV10-3	NA	TRBJ2-7
CSAREPGRTQETQYF	TGCAGTGCTAGAGAACCGGGACGGACACAAGAGACCCAGTACTTC	NA	TRBV20-1	NA	TRBJ2-5
CSARGSAGDSYNEQFF	TGCAGTGCTAGGGGCTCAGCGGGGGACTCCTACAATGAGCAGTTCTTC	TRBD2	TRBV20-1	few	TRBJ2-1
CASSPGQDTGELFF	TGTGCCAGCAGTCCGGGACAGGACACCGGGGAGCTGTTTTTT	TRBD1	TRBV12-3/TRBV12-4	few	TRBJ2-2
CATTNNTYEQYF	TGTGCCACCACGAACAACACTTACGAGCAGTACTTC	NA	TRBV5-6	many	TRBJ2-7
CASSLGDRPTGELFF	TGTGCCAGCAGTTTAGGGGACAGGCCCACCGGGGAGCTGTTTTTT	TRBD1	TRBV12-3/TRBV12-4	NA	TRBJ2-2
CAWSPGTGQFF	TGTGCCTGGAGCCCTGGGACAGGGCAGTTCTTC	TRBD1	TRBV30	few	TRBJ2-1
CASSPRPGGRLNEQFF	TGTGCCAGCAGTCCCCGACCGGGAGGGCGATTGAATGAGCAGTTCTTC	TRBD2	TRBV27	many	TRBJ2-1
CASSLPNSGRGHNEQFF	TGCGCCAGCAGCTTGCCGAATAGCGGGCGTGGGCACAATGAGCAGTTCTTC	TRBD2	TRBV5-1	NA	TRBJ2-1
CASSLDRGWEKLFF	TGTGCCAGCAGTCTGGACAGGGGGTGGGAAAAACTGTTTTTT	TRBD1	TRBV28	NA	TRBJ1-4
CSARGERDRRETQYF	TGCAGTGCTAGAGGAGAGCGGGATCGGAGAGAGACCCAGTACTTC	TRBD2	TRBV20-1	few	TRBJ2-5
CSVVDSSNFYGYTF	TGCAGCGTTGTGGACAGTTCAAATTTCTATGGCTACACCTTC	NA	TRBV29-1	NA	TRBJ1-2
CASSQFRQGEAFF	TGTGCCAGCAGCCAATTTAGACAGGGCGAAGCTTTCTTT	TRBD1	TRBV4-2	few	TRBJ1-1
CASSPSVPGQGRDTQYF	TGTGCCAGCTCACCGAGTGTCCCGGGACAGGGAAGGGATACGCAGTATTTT	TRBD1	TRBV18	NA	TRBJ2-3
CASNGQAYSGNTIYF	TGTGCCAGCAACGGACAGGCTTACTCTGGAAACACCATATATTTT	TRBD1	TRBV12-3/TRBV12-4	many	TRBJ1-3
CASSLRRAGGAGELFF	TGTGCCAGCAGCTTAAGGCGAGCGGGAGGTGCCGGGGAGCTGTTTTTT	TRBD2	TRBV7-9	few	TRBJ2-2
CASSRGTTQETQYF	TGTGCCAGCAGCCGAGGGACTACACAAGAGACCCAGTACTTC	TRBD2	TRBV3-1	few	TRBJ2-5
CASSLLSQGSYEQYF	TGTGCCAGCAGCCTACTAAGCCAGGGCTCCTACGAGCAGTACTTC	NA	TRBV6-2/TRBV6-3	NA	TRBJ2-7
CASSLRHLLAEAFF	TGTGCCAGCAGTTTAAGACATCTGTTAGCTGAAGCTTTCTTT	NA	TRBV12-3/TRBV12-4	many	TRBJ1-1